This T cell receptor (beta chain) derives from a study of T-cell memory formation after mild COVID-19. As for the study in general: Clusters were largely donor specific.

Study-level points and caveats: CD4+ contracting clones were mainly CM and EM; CD8+ ones, EMRA.

The CDR3 spans 14 residues. V was pared by 6 bases and J by 1 base, with 12 bases between. 5'RACE with constant-segment primers built TCRalpha and TCRbeta cDNA libraries with UMIs. One entry per CDR3 protein, called by TCRdb with MiXCR from the 5' RACE reads. The data hold 430,000 or so distinct CDR3 sequences, with around 27% observed a single time. This clonotype was counted a few times. Its target is not known. The sequence was collected from an adult woman who had mild COVID-19 (a few samples of this study predate the infection). Cell type and time point are not known. The specimen sequenced was PBMCs or a T cell subset sorted from them (not recorded which). The chain combines TRBV12-3 or TRBV12-4 with TRBJ1-2; unclear D gene. The CDR3 DNA follows: TGTGCCAGCAGCCGCCCCCAGATTAACTATGGCTACACCTTC. This codes for CASSRPQINYGYTF.